This T cell receptor beta chain was found in a study of T cell responses to AZD1222 COVID-19 vaccine. Per germline, CDR1 SGHRS and CDR2 YFSETQ. This CDR3 spans 14 amino acids. Deletions cut 0 bases from V and 7 bases from J, with 13 bases between. The repertoire was sequenced with immunoSEQ multiplex PCR; TCRdb's copy has only in-frame clones and lacks some. The sample consists of about 210,000 clones, approximately 94% of them appearing once. The chain uses TRBV5-1 and TRBJ1-1; D possibly corresponds to TRBD1 (6 bases). Sequencing used peripheral blood, obtained 28 days after the second dose of the MenACWY control vaccine. This TCR derives from an adult who received the MenACWY meningococcal vaccine as a control. CDR3: CASSLGTGLNEAFF. In nucleotides, the CDR3 is TGCGCCAGCAGCTTGGGTACAGGGCTTAATGAAGCTTTCTTT.